The 23 T cell receptor beta chains in this list originate from one sample, sequenced in a study of cytomegalovirus exposure and HLA in healthy donors. This table comes from immunoSEQ multiplex PCR, and its TCRdb copy is limited to in-frame clones, with some not included. Here the sample spans 100,000 to 150,000 clones, around nine tenths being singletons. Sequenced: PBMCs. Source of these receptors: a woman between 18 and 30 years old in good health and CMV-seronegative.

This chain joins TRBV19 and TRBJ2-4; 8 bases fit TRBD1. Germline values: CDR1 LNHDA, CDR2 SQIVND (reference sequence). The ends lost 6 bases at V and 1 base at J; junction bases unmatched: 17. The CDR3 runs to 19 residues. Here the CDR3 DNA reads TGTGCCAGTAGGGACGCTCGATGGAGGGACAGGTCGGCCAAAAACATTCAGTACTTC. Translation: CASRDARWRDRSAKNIQYF.

Only one count was recorded for this clone. The chain recombines TRBV29-1 with TRBJ1-1; unclear D gene. The length of the CDR3 is 11 residues. Trimming removed 5 bases from V and 3 bases from J, with 7 bases in between. From germline, CDR1 is SQVTM and CDR2 ANQGSEA. The CDR3, as DNA: TGCAGCGTTTTCTACGACACTGAAGCTTTCTTT. Its protein is CSVFYDTEAFF. The whole variable domain, filled in from reference TRBV29-1 and TRBJ1-1, reads SAVISQKPSRDICQRGTSLTIQCQVDSQVTMMFWYRQQPGQSLTLIATANQGSEATYESGFVIDKFPISRPNLTFSTLTVSNMSPEDSSIYLCSVFYDTEAFFGQGTRLTVV.

The rearrangement links TRBV7-9 to TRBJ2-1; maybe TRBD2 (5 bases). The CDR3 totals 15 residues. The germline V gene has CDR1 SEHNR and CDR2 FQNEAQ (reference sequence). V was clipped by 0 bases and J by 6 bases, with 12 bases between them. The CDR3 loop is CASSLAGALLNEQFF. The CDR3 region has the DNA TGTGCCAGCAGCTTAGCGGGAGCACTGCTCAATGAGCAGTTCTTC.

V and J are TRBV7-9 and TRBJ2-7; D is uncertain. The V and J ends lost 1 base and 0 bases respectively, with 7 bases between them. The CDR3 length is 14 residues. Per germline, CDR1 SEHNR and CDR2 FQNEAQ (reference sequence). The CDR3 here is CASSLVPGSYEQYF. The CDR3 DNA sequence: TGTGCCAGCAGCTTAGTCCCGGGCTCCTACGAGCAGTACTTC.

This clone was counted a few times. The chain combines TRBV12-5 with TRBJ2-6, with 9 bases aligning to TRBD2. The CDR3 runs 22 residues. The V segment lost 1 base and the J segment 0 bases; nucleotides outside the gene matches: 16. Germline V CDR1 and CDR2: LGHNT, FRNRAP. This CDR3 reads CASGLAYGGLAGTHSGANVLTF. Written as DNA, the CDR3 is TGTGCTAGTGGTTTGGCATATGGCGGTCTAGCGGGAACCCACTCTGGGGCCAACGTCCTGACTTTC.

This clone was detected only a few times. The chain employs TRBV7-9 and TRBJ2-2, with 7 bases aligning to TRBD2. The CDR3 contains 15 residues. Germline V gene sequence: CDR1 SEHNR, CDR2 FQNEAQ (reference sequence). Germline trimming cut 2 bases from V and 5 bases from J; bases unmatched to any gene: 5. The CDR3 spells CASSLSAGETGELFF. The CDR3 bases are TGTGCCAGCAGCTTATCGGCGGGGGAGACCGGGGAGCTGTTTTTT.

V is TRBV28 and J is TRBJ2-2; 8 bases are shared with TRBD1. The CDR3 consists of 14 residues. Losses at the gene ends were 5 bases for V and 5 bases for J; bases not matched to a gene: 4. Germline values: CDR1 MDHEN, CDR2 SYDVKM. CDR3 loop: CASSTRQGTGELFF. CDR3 DNA sequence: TGTGCCAGCAGTACCCGACAGGGGACCGGGGAGCTGTTTTTT.

This clone appeared once. This rearrangement joins TRBV6-5 to TRBJ2-7; 12 bases map to TRBD1. The ends lost 7 bases at V and 6 bases at J; junction bases unmatched: 7. This CDR3 is built from 14 residues. The germline V gene encodes CDR1 MNHEY and CDR2 SVGAGI. CDR3 bases: TGTGCCAGCATTGCCGGGACAGGGGGCTCCGAGCAGTACTTC. It codes for CASIAGTGGSEQYF.

This sequence joins TRBV19 and TRBJ2-1, with 9 bases identical to TRBD2. The CDR3 contains 14 residues. The germline V gene has CDR1 LNHDA and CDR2 SQIVND (reference sequence). V was clipped by 2 bases and J by 6 bases; unmatched bases: 2. CDR3 protein: CASSILAGLNEQFF. The CDR3, as DNA: TGTGCCAGTAGTATACTAGCGGGACTCAATGAGCAGTTCTTC.

The chain couples TRBV7-6 to TRBJ2-1, with D perhaps TRBD2 (5 bases). This CDR3 is built from 13 residues. Germline values: CDR1 SGHVS, CDR2 FNYEAQ. The V end was cut by 4 bases, the J end by 8 bases, with 12 bases between. The CDR3, as DNA: TGTGCCAGCAGCTGGGAGCGAAGCGATGAGCAGTTCTTC. Translation: CASSWERSDEQFF.

The sample holds a few counts of this clone. The rearrangement joins TRBV4-1 to TRBJ1-2, with TRBD1 matching 7 bases. V shed 4 bases and J 0 bases; nucleotides not matched to a gene: 8. The CDR3 spans 16 residues. Germline V CDR1 and CDR2: MGHRA, YSYEKL. The DNA for the CDR3 is TGCGCCAGCAGCCGAGTACAGGGGCTGACTAACTATGGCTACACCTTC. Translating gives CASSRVQGLTNYGYTF.

This chain connects TRBV6-1 to TRBJ2-2; unclear D gene. Trimming left V 3 bases short and J 3 bases short, with 8 bases between. The length of the CDR3 is 14 residues. Germline V lookup: CDR1 MNHNS, CDR2 SASEGT. The CDR3 sequence: CASSDRGDTGELFF. The CDR3, as DNA: TGTGCCAGCAGTGATAGAGGCGACACCGGGGAGCTGTTTTTT.

This chain connects TRBV28 to TRBJ2-4; 10 nucleotides align to TRBD2. V lost 5 bases, J lost 3 bases, and 7 bases stayed unmatched. CDR3 size: 16 residues. Germline lookup yields CDR1 MDHEN and CDR2 SYDVKM. CDR3 nucleotides: TGTGCCAGCAGTCCTGGACTAGCGGAGCTCAAAAACATTCAGTACTTC. It codes for CASSPGLAELKNIQYF. Based on the CDR3 plus reference TRBV28 and TRBJ2-4, the full variable domain is DVKVTQSSRYLVKRTGEKVFLECVQDMDHENMFWYRQDPGLGLRLIYFSYDVKMKEKGDIPEGYSVSREKKERFSLILESASTNQTSMYLCASSPGLAELKNIQYFGAGTRLSVL.

V is TRBV27 and J is TRBJ1-2; 9 positions match TRBD1. Germline CDR1 reads MNHEY; CDR2 reads SMNVEV (reference sequence). This CDR3 region has 14 residues. Unmatched junction bases numbered 2, after V lost 2 bases and J lost 4 bases. The CDR3 DNA reads TGTGCCAGCAGTTTAGGACAGGGGCCCTATGGCTACACCTTC. Residues: CASSLGQGPYGYTF.

The chain carries TRBV21-1 and TRBJ2-7; the table gives TRBD2 as D, unverified against the DNA. TRBV21-1 is reported as a pseudogene. CDR3 length equals 15 residues. CDR3 nucleotide sequence: TGTGCCAGCAGCAGAAGCGGCACTAGCTCCTACGAGCAGTACTTC. This gives the protein CASSRSGTSSYEQYF.

This chain connects TRBV11-3 to TRBJ2-1; 8 bases are shared with TRBD2. This CDR3 region has 14 residues. Germline lookup yields CDR1 SGHNT and CDR2 YENEEA. J gave up 6 bases and V 2 bases, and 3 bases lay outside the gene matches. The CDR3 coding sequence is TGTGCCAGCAGCTTATCGACTAGCGTCAATGAGCAGTTCTTC. It is translated as CASSLSTSVNEQFF.

The CDR3 bases are TGTGCCAGCAGCCCGGCGGGGGTTGGAAGGTATGGCTACACCTTC. It is translated as CASSPAGVGRYGYTF. The chain combines TRBV7-9 with TRBJ1-2, with D possibly TRBD1 on 5 matching bases. Germline CDR1 SEHNR, CDR2 FQNEAQ (reference sequence). This CDR3 region has 15 residues. V lost 5 bases, J lost 5 bases, and 18 bases lay in between.

This sequence joins TRBV28 and TRBJ1-2; D is perhaps TRBD1 (5 bases). V lost 5 bases, J lost 1 base, and 17 bases lay in between. This CDR3 is built from 16 residues. Germline V gene data show CDR1 as MDHEN and CDR2 as SYDVKM. In DNA form, the CDR3 reads TGTGCCAGCAGTCCCCTAACAGGAGACGTTAACTATGGCTACACCTTC. This gives the protein CASSPLTGDVNYGYTF.

The chain has TRBV11-2 and TRBJ2-1, with D tentatively TRBD2 (5 bases). The V end was cut by 1 base, the J end by 7 bases, with 11 bases between. The CDR3 contains 14 residues. The V gene's germline CDR1 is SGHAT and CDR2 FQNNGV. This CDR3 reads CASSLGSSSNEQFF. The CDR3 DNA follows: TGTGCCAGCAGCTTAGGTTCTAGCTCTAATGAGCAGTTCTTC.

This chain uses TRBV5-4 with TRBJ1-2; D is unresolved. This CDR3 comprises 13 residues. The V end was cut by 4 bases, the J end by 2 bases, with 9 bases between. The germline gives CDR1 SGHNT, CDR2 YYREEE (reference sequence). The CDR3, as DNA: TGTGCCAGCAGCGACACAGTAAACTATGGCTACACCTTC. Its translation: CASSDTVNYGYTF.

CDR3 sequence (DNA): TGTGCCGCCCGGGACAGGGGATACGAGCAGTACTTC. Amino acids: CAARDRGYEQYF. V and J are TRBV6-5 and TRBJ2-5; 10 nucleotides align to TRBD1. The DNA end favors TRBJ2-7, so the J call may be wrong. In germline, CDR1 is MNHEY, CDR2 SVGAGI. This CDR3 spans 12 amino acids.

This sequence joins TRBV6-1 and TRBJ1-3; D remains ambiguous. Trimming removed 1 base from V and 0 bases from J, with 7 bases in between. From germline, CDR1 is MNHNS and CDR2 SASEGT. There are 15 residues in the CDR3. CDR3 in amino acids: CASSEGGFSGNTIYF. Written as DNA, the CDR3 is TGTGCCAGCAGTGAAGGAGGGTTCTCTGGAAACACCATATATTTT.

This clone was found once. The genes are TRBV11-1 and TRBJ2-1, with D perhaps matching TRBD2 (5 bases). Germline CDR1 reads SGHAT; CDR2 reads FQDESV (reference sequence). Deletions cut 5 bases from V and 0 bases from J, with 20 bases between. This CDR3 contains 18 residues. CDR3 protein: CASSPLRSETSSYNEQFF. For the CDR3, the DNA is TGTGCCAGCAGCCCACTCAGATCAGAAACTAGCTCCTACAATGAGCAGTTCTTC.